This T cell receptor beta chain was sequenced for a study of T cell changes during pregnancy in multiple sclerosis. The table came from immunoSEQ multiplex PCR; TCRdb's copy has only in-frame clones and leaves some out. Of about 44,000 clones in the sample, roughly 87% were seen once. CDR3 length: 14 residues. Per the germline V gene, CDR1 is SGHAT and CDR2 is FQNNGV. V lost 5 bases, J lost 5 bases, and 12 bases lay in between. The sample in question was CD4+ T cells from peripheral blood mononuclear cells, obtained after pregnancy. The TCR sequence derives from a female donor with multiple sclerosis, enrolled in a pregnancy study. The chain carries TRBV11-2 and TRBJ2-2, with D possibly TRBD1 on 5 matching bases. The CDR3 sequence is CASSRGIVTGELFF. The CDR3 DNA follows: TGTGCCAGCAGCAGGGGAATAGTGACCGGGGAGCTGTTTTTT.